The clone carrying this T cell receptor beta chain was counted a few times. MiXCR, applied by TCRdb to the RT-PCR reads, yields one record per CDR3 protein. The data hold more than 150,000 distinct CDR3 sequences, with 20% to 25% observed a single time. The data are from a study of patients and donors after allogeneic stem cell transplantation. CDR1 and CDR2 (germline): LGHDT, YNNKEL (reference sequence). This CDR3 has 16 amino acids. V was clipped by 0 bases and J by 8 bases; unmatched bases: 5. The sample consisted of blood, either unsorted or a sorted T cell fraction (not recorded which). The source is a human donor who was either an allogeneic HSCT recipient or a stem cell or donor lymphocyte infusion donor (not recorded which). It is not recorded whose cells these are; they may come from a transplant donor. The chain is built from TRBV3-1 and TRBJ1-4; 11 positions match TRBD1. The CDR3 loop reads CASSQELGTGGEKLFF. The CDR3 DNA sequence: TGTGCCAGCAGCCAAGAACTCGGGACAGGGGGAGAAAAACTGTTTTTT.